This is a list of T cell receptor beta chains from one sample in a study of blood T cell repertoires in COVID-19. Using immunoSEQ multiplex PCR, the repertoire was profiled, and TCRdb retains in-frame clones only, with some absent. This table has around 310,000 clones, 88% appearing once. Material: peripheral blood. These receptors all come from a woman in her fifties or sixties with active or convalescent COVID-19. Each CDR3 is given with its conserved first and last residue.

j_call v_call cdr3_aa
TRBJ2-5 TRBV2 CASSPNSPGETQYF
TRBJ1-1 TRBV27 CASTTGGTLDTEAFF
TRBJ2-7 TRBV9 CASSTGQPYEQYF
TRBJ2-4 TRBV3-1/TRBV3-2 CASSQGSVSDIQYF
TRBJ1-6 TRBV6-5 CASSSDRGENSPLHF
TRBJ1-5 TRBV7-2 CASSPFGPGNNQPQHF
TRBJ2-3 TRBV7-8 CASSSRTSGGVDTQYF
TRBJ1-2 TRBV28 CASGGGGEVYGYTF
TRBJ2-1 TRBV11-1 CASRSGGRYNEQFF
TRBJ1-6 TRBV19 CASSSLSDSPLHF